This record looks at one TCR beta chain sequence and its context. Its antigen is as yet unknown. Time point here: week 35, safety follow-up. The content of each vaccine dose was 300 ug of mutant IDH1 20-mer peptide, and topical imiquimod accompanied it. This record belongs to a study of a mutant IDH1 vaccine in newly diagnosed glioma. Study background: Those enrolled had earlier been treated with radiotherapy, temozolomide, or both, mostly both. Held at week 35, visit V12 was the safety follow-up, and visit V13 followed at week 47.

This table comes from immunoSEQ multiplex PCR, and its TCRdb copy is limited to in-frame clones, with some not included. The profile shows 34,000 or so clones, 70% to 85% of them singletons. General study results and limits: Altogether, 85% to 95% of patients exhibited vaccine-induced immune responses.

The receptor's source is a man younger than 40 with glioma. The sample was PBMCs, taken from a glioma patient whose treatment included an IDH1 peptide vaccine.

The CDR3 DNA sequence: TGTGCCAGCACCTCCCCTGAGGACATTCAGTACTTC. It specifies CASTSPEDIQYF. This chain links TRBV6-1 with TRBJ2-4, with D unclear. V was clipped by 7 bases and J by 8 bases, with 12 bases between them. The CDR3 has 12 amino acids. CDR1 and CDR2 (germline): MNHNS, SASEGT.